The 22 T cell receptor beta chains below come from one sample, sequenced in a study of molecular identifiers for immune sequencing clone quantification. Via MiXCR, TCRdb re-called the PCR reads, giving one row per CDR3 protein. The sample lists a few hundred thousand distinct CDR3 sequences; roughly 23% were seen once. Sequenced input: naive CD8+ T cells from blood, with Jurkat cell RNA spiked in. Subset meaning: FACS-sorted CD8+CD4-CCR7+CD45RA+ naive T cells. Source of these receptors: a human donor in good health. Some libraries in this study had Jurkat cell RNA spiked in.

The chain links TRBV6-2 or TRBV6-3 to TRBJ2-5; unclear D gene. The CDR3 runs 14 residues. Germline V gene data show CDR1 as MNHEY and CDR2 as SVGEGT. V was pared by 5 bases and J by 1 base, with 11 bases between. The CDR3 DNA is TGTGCCAGCAGTCTGATTGGGATCCAAGAGACCCAGTACTTC. Its translation: CASSLIGIQETQYF.

Comments on this clonotype: This may be a read error: a much more frequent sequence differs by one nucleotide. The CDR3 nucleotides read TGCGCCAGCAGCCAAGATATTAGGGGGGCCTCCGGGGAGCTGCTTTTT. Protein product: CASSQDIRGASGELLF. The chain has TRBV4-3 and TRBJ2-2; D assignment may be TRBD1 or TRBD2 (6 bases each). Germline V gene lookup returns CDR1 LGHNA and CDR2 YSLEER. This CDR3 region has 16 residues.

The rearrangement links TRBV28 to TRBJ1-5; 11 bases agree with TRBD1. Per germline, CDR1 MDHEN and CDR2 SYDVKM. The V and J ends lost 3 bases and 6 bases, in that order; junction bases with no gene match: 7. The CDR3 has 16 amino acids. The CDR3, as DNA: TGTGCCAGCAGTTTTTCCCGGGACAGGGGGGGTCAGCCCCAGCATTTT. Residues: CASSFSRDRGGQPQHF.

The rearrangement uses TRBV20-1 and TRBJ2-3; no clear D. Germline CDR1 DFQATT, CDR2 SNEGSKA (reference sequence). Trimming pared 6 bases from V and 3 bases from J, leaving 16 bases between. The CDR3 is 14 residues long. The CDR3: CSALMRYFTDTQYF. The CDR3 DNA is TGCAGTGCACTCATGCGATACTTTACAGATACGCAGTATTTT.

This clonotype was recorded many times. CDR3 region: CASSPLGTTRNSQETQYF. The DNA of the CDR3 is TGTGCCAGCAGCCCGTTGGGGACAACACGAAACTCCCAAGAGACCCAGTACTTC. The V and J genes are TRBV4-2 and TRBJ2-5; perhaps TRBD1 as D (6 bases). V gave up 4 bases and J gave up 1 base, with 22 bases separating them. The germline V gene has CDR1 LGHNA and CDR2 YNFKEQ. This CDR3 is 18 amino acids long.

V is TRBV20-1 and J is TRBJ2-7, with D perhaps TRBD2 (5 bases). V lost 2 bases and J lost 2, with 16 bases in between. The CDR3 consists of 15 residues. Germline CDR1 DFQATT, CDR2 SNEGSKA (reference sequence). In DNA form, the CDR3 reads TGCAGTGCTAGAAAGCGGACTGGCGGCCCCTACGAGCAGTACTTC. This codes for CSARKRTGGPYEQYF.

This clonotype was recorded many times. The chain carries TRBV28 and TRBJ2-2; 10 bases match TRBD1. V gave up 5 bases and J gave up 5 bases; unmatched junction bases: 8. Germline V gene sequence: CDR1 MDHEN, CDR2 SYDVKM. This CDR3 region has 16 residues. The CDR3 protein is CASSPYPGQGTGELFF. In DNA form, the CDR3 reads TGTGCCAGCAGTCCCTATCCGGGACAGGGGACCGGGGAGCTGTTTTTT.

There are many counts of this clonotype. The V and J genes are TRBV29-1 and TRBJ2-6, with TRBD1 matching 11 bases. After removal of 7 bases from V and 2 bases from J, the junction contained 10 bases not matched to a gene. The CDR3 length is 17 residues. Germline-derived CDR1 and CDR2 are SQVTM and ANQGSEA. The CDR3 protein is CSAHGQGQGAGANVLTF. The CDR3 DNA reads as TGCAGCGCCCATGGGCAGGGACAGGGGGCTGGGGCCAACGTCCTGACTTTC.

The chain joins TRBV5-1 to TRBJ1-1, with TRBD1 matching 9 bases. Germline CDR1 reads SGHRS; CDR2 reads YFSETQ. The V and J ends lost 0 bases and 5 bases, in that order; junction bases with no gene match: 17. This CDR3 spans 19 amino acids. The CDR3 spells CASSLGWGVGQGLGTEAFF. CDR3 nucleotides: TGCGCCAGCAGCTTGGGGTGGGGGGTTGGACAGGGGCTTGGAACTGAAGCTTTCTTT.

The sample holds many counts of this clonotype. This rearrangement joins TRBV6-5 to TRBJ1-1; maybe TRBD1 (5 bases). CDR1 and CDR2 (germline): MNHEY, SVGAGI. The V and J ends lost 0 bases and 1 base respectively, with 9 bases between them. This CDR3 spans 15 amino acids. The CDR3 here is CASSYSWTPNTEAFF. In DNA, the CDR3 is TGTGCCAGCAGTTACTCGTGGACACCGAACACTGAAGCTTTCTTT.

This clonotype came up many times. In nucleotides, the CDR3 is TGTGCCAGCAGTTTTGAGCCCCAGCATTTT. Residues: CASSFEPQHF. The chain couples TRBV6-6 to TRBJ1-5; unclear D gene. CDR1 and CDR2 from the germline V gene are MNHNY and SVGAGI (reference sequence). CDR3 length equals 10 residues. The V gene lost 4 bases and the J gene lost 8 bases, with 3 bases spanning the gap.

In its sample, this clonotype was seen a few times. This chain uses TRBV4-2 with TRBJ2-1; D call uncertain. The V and J ends lost 1 base and 5 bases respectively, with 9 bases between them. Germline lookup yields CDR1 LGHNA and CDR2 YNFKEQ. CDR3 length equals 14 residues. The DNA for the CDR3 is TGTGCCAGCAGCCAAGGGGTAGGGAACAATGAGCAGTTCTTC. Translation: CASSQGVGNNEQFF.

The V and J genes are TRBV6-5 and TRBJ2-6; weak D call: TRBD2 (6 bases). V was cut by 8 bases and J by 2 bases, with 16 bases left in between. The CDR3 spans 16 residues. From germline, CDR1 is MNHEY and CDR2 SVGAGI. The chain's CDR3 is CASRPLGGPGANVLTF. The CDR3 DNA follows: TGTGCCAGCCGACCCCTCGGGGGTCCTGGGGCCAACGTCCTGACTTTC.

This clonotype was detected once. Relative to the germline gene, one junction end is altered; a read error may explain this. This chain's CDR3 is CASSQDRSWGTGAFF. As DNA, the CDR3 is TGTGCCAGCAGCCAAGATCGTTCCTGGGGCACTGGAGCTTTCTTT. The chain couples TRBV3-1 to TRBJ1-1; D perhaps matches TRBD1 (5 bases). The CDR3 covers 15 residues. Germline V lookup: CDR1 LGHDT, CDR2 YNNKEL (reference sequence).

This clonotype was detected ten times or more. The rearrangement links TRBV24-1 to TRBJ2-3; no reliable D call. Germline lookup yields CDR1 KGHDR and CDR2 SFDVKD. The CDR3 extends over 13 amino acids. V gave up 4 bases and J gave up 9 bases, with 13 bases separating them. DNA for the CDR3: TGTGCCACCAGTGACCTGGATCCGATGACGCAGTATTTT. Residues: CATSDLDPMTQYF.

There are many counts of this clonotype. V is TRBV19 and J is TRBJ2-5, with 7 bases aligning to TRBD2. The junction had 12 bases not matched to a gene; V was cut back by 3 bases and J by 5 bases. The germline V gene has CDR1 LNHDA and CDR2 SQIVND (reference sequence). The CDR3 runs 16 residues. The CDR3 DNA reads TGTGCCAGTAGTATTATGGCGGGGGTTTGGAGCGAGACCCAGTACTTC. It specifies CASSIMAGVWSETQYF.

This clonotype was found a few times. The genes are TRBV6-5 and TRBJ1-6, with 10 positions matching TRBD1. Trimming took 3 bases from V and 7 from J; bases not matched to a gene: 9. CDR3 length: 17 residues. The V gene's germline CDR1 is MNHEY and CDR2 SVGAGI. CDR3 DNA sequence: TGTGCCAGCAGTTATCGGGACAGGGGAAGGGAGAATTCACCCCTCCACTTT. Its protein is CASSYRDRGRENSPLHF.

This clonotype was observed at least ten times. This rearrangement joins TRBV28 to TRBJ1-1; D is unclear. There are 15 residues in the CDR3. Germline loops: CDR1 MDHEN, CDR2 SYDVKM. V lost 5 bases, J lost 1 base, and 14 bases lay in between. CDR3 nucleotide sequence: TGTGCCAGCAGTCCCCGTACAAGCCAGAACACTGAAGCTTTCTTT. Protein: CASSPRTSQNTEAFF.

This chain links TRBV7-9 with TRBJ2-3; 7 bases map to TRBD1. J gave up 3 bases and V 3 bases, and 6 bases lay outside the gene matches. Germline lookup yields CDR1 SEHNR and CDR2 FQNEAQ (reference sequence). CDR3 size: 15 residues. CDR3 loop: CASSFSATGTDTQYF. CDR3 in DNA: TGTGCCAGCAGCTTCTCAGCGACAGGGACAGATACGCAGTATTTT.

This chain uses TRBV27 with TRBJ2-7, with D uncertain. Germline V lookup: CDR1 MNHEY, CDR2 SMNVEV (reference sequence). V was clipped by 6 bases and J by 4 bases, with 10 bases between them. This CDR3 spans 12 amino acids. The DNA of the CDR3 is TGTGCCAGCAGGGATATAGCTTACGAGCAGTACTTC. It yields the protein CASRDIAYEQYF.

Note on this clonotype: This may arise from a read error, as a much more abundant clone is one base away. The chain is built from TRBV5-1 and TRBJ2-3; D not certain. CDR3 length equals 16 residues. CDR1 SGHRS and CDR2 YFSETQ come from the germline V gene. The CDR3 DNA reads as TGCGTCAGCAGCTTGGAGTCCAGGACCCTCACAGATACGCAGTATTTT. This sequence encodes CVSSLESRTLTDTQYF.

The chain recombines TRBV20-1 with TRBJ2-7; 12 bases are a match to TRBD2. V was pared by 8 bases and J by 4 bases, with 12 bases of the junction left unmatched. Germline CDR1 reads DFQATT; CDR2 reads SNEGSKA (reference sequence). This CDR3 spans 15 amino acids. In DNA, the CDR3 is TGCAGTACTCCTGGTGATCTAGCGGGAGGGTACGAGCAGTACTTC. Translating gives CSTPGDLAGGYEQYF.